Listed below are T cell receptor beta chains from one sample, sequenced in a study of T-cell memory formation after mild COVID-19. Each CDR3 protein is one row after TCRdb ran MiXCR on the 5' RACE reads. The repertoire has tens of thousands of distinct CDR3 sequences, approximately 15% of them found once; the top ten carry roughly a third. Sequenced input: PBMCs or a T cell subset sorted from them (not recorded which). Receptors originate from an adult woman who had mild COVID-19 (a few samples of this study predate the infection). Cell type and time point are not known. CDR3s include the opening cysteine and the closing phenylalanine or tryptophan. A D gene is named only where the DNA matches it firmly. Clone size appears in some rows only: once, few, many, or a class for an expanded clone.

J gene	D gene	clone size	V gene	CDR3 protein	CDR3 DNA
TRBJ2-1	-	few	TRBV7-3	CASSFSAYNEQFF	TGTGCCAGCAGCTTCTCCGCCTACAATGAGCAGTTCTTC
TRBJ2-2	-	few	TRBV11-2	CASSLAYTGELFF	TGTGCCAGCAGCTTGGCTTACACCGGGGAGCTGTTTTTT
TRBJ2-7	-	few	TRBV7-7	CASSLGVGTYEQYF	TGTGCTAGCAGCTTAGGAGTCGGGACTTACGAGCAGTACTTC
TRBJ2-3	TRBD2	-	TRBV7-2	CASKLSGSYDTQYF	TGTGCCAGCAAACTAAGCGGGAGCTACGATACGCAGTATTTT
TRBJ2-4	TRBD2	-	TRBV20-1	CSARDGTSGRAKNIQYF	TGCAGTGCTAGAGATGGAACTAGCGGGCGAGCCAAAAACATTCAGTACTTC
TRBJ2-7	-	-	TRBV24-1	CATSDLRQAYEQYF	TGTGCCACCAGTGATTTACGGCAGGCCTACGAGCAGTACTTC
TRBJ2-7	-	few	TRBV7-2	CASSREKTYEQYF	TGTGCCAGCAGCCGTGAAAAAACCTACGAGCAGTACTTC
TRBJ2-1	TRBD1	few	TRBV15	CATSRGDSVRLLDEQFF	TGTGCCACCAGCAGGGGGGACAGCGTTCGCCTGCTGGATGAGCAGTTCTTC
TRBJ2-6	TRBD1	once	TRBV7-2	CASSSPGQGSGANVLTF	TGTGCCAGCAGCTCACCGGGACAGGGGTCTGGGGCCAACGTCCTGACTTTC
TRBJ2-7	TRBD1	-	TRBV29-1	CSVTVGQGVYEQYF	TGCAGCGTTACCGTCGGACAGGGCGTCTACGAGCAGTACTTC
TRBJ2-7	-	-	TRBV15	CATSREAGTSLLQYF	TGTGCCACCAGCAGAGAGGCGGGGACAAGCTTGTTGCAGTACTTC
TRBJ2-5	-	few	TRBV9	CASSPRTVSGGETQYF	TGTGCCAGCAGCCCCCGTACAGTGTCTGGTGGGGAGACCCAGTACTTC
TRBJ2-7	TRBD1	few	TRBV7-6	CASSKDRGHEQYF	TGTGCCAGCAGCAAGGACAGGGGCCACGAGCAGTACTTC
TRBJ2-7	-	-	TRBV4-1	CASSQEVRTEVYEQYF	TGCGCCAGCAGCCAAGAAGTTAGGACAGAAGTCTACGAGCAGTACTTC
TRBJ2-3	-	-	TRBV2	CASSLQGDTQYF	TGTGCCAGCAGCCTGCAGGGGGATACGCAGTATTTT
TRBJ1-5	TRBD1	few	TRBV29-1	CSARTGGNQPQHF	TGCAGCGCTAGGACAGGGGGCAATCAGCCCCAGCATTTT
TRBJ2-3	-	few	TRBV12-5	CASGFGSAPDTQYF	TGTGCTAGTGGTTTTGGCTCGGCGCCAGATACGCAGTATTTT
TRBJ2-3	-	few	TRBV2	CASSGGADIYTGDTQYF	TGTGCCAGCAGTGGGGGGGCTGACATATACACCGGAGATACGCAGTATTTT
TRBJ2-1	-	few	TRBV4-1	CASNEGGYNEQFF	TGCGCCAGCAACGAAGGGGGATACAATGAGCAGTTCTTC
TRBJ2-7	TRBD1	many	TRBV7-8	CASSPGTGFYEQYF	TGTGCCAGCAGCCCCGGGACAGGGTTCTACGAGCAGTACTTC
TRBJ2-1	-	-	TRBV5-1	CASSDSGESILHNEQFF	TGCGCCAGCAGTGATTCCGGGGAAAGTATCCTGCACAATGAGCAGTTCTTC
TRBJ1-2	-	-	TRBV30	CAWRPGGWGYTF	TGTGCCTGGAGACCGGGAGGATGGGGCTACACCTTC
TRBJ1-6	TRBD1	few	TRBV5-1	CASSATGGAGSPLHF	TGCGCCAGCAGCGCCACAGGGGGCGCAGGGTCACCCCTCCACTTT
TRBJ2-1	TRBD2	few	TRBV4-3	CASSQGLREWSGDEQFF	TGCGCCAGCAGCCAAGGTCTGCGGGAGTGGTCGGGGGATGAGCAGTTCTTC
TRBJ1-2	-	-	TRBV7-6	CASSPDRLNYGYTF	TGTGCCAGCAGCCCAGACAGGCTAAACTATGGCTACACCTTC
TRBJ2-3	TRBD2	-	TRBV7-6	CASSSRLGREGEDTQYF	TGTGCCAGCAGCTCGCGACTTGGGCGGGAGGGTGAAGATACGCAGTATTTT
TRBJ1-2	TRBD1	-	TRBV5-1	CASSSTGGWDGYTF	TGCGCCAGCAGCTCGACAGGGGGTTGGGATGGCTACACCTTC
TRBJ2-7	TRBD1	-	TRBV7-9	CASSLEDRGRYEQYF	TGTGCCAGCAGCTTAGAAGACAGGGGGAGGTACGAGCAGTACTTC
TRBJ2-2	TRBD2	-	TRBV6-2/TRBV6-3	CASNHGLGLAGVDGELFF	TGTGCCAGCAACCACGGACTCGGACTAGCGGGAGTTGACGGGGAGCTGTTTTTT
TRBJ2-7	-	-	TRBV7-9	CASSLALNEQYF	TGTGCCAGCAGCTTAGCCCTAAACGAGCAGTACTTC
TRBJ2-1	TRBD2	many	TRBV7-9	CASSLEGTSGSGSYNEQFF	TGTGCCAGCAGCTTAGAGGGGACTAGCGGGAGCGGCTCCTACAATGAGCAGTTCTTC
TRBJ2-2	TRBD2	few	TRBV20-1	CSASGTSGDTGELFF	TGCAGTGCTTCCGGGACTAGCGGGGACACCGGGGAGCTGTTTTTT
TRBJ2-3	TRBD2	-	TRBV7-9	CASSHGTSGRDTQYF	TGTGCCAGCAGCCATGGGACTAGCGGGCGAGATACGCAGTATTTT
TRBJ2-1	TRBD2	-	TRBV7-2	CASSSPTSHHIHEQFF	TGTGCCAGCAGCTCCCCGACTAGCCACCATATCCATGAGCAGTTCTTC
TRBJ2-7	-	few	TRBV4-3	CASSGQDSYEQYF	TGCGCCAGCAGCGGGCAGGACTCCTACGAGCAGTACTTC
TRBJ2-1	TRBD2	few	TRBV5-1	CASSLVAGVAYNEQFF	TGCGCCAGCAGCTTGGTAGCGGGGGTCGCCTACAATGAGCAGTTCTTC
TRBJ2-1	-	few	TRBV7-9	CASSSMDQSERANNEQFF	TGTGCCAGCAGCTCGATGGACCAAAGCGAGAGAGCCAACAATGAGCAGTTCTTC
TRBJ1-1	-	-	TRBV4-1	CASSQSWNTEAFF	TGCGCCAGCAGCCAAAGTTGGAACACTGAAGCTTTCTTT
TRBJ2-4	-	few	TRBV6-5	CASSPGKLTIGIQYF	TGTGCCAGCAGCCCAGGGAAGTTGACCATCGGCATTCAGTACTTC
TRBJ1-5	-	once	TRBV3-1	CASSQDRGVNQPQHF	TGTGCCAGCAGCCAAGATCGCGGTGTTAATCAGCCCCAGCATTTT
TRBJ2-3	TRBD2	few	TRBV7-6	CASSLGGGSDTQYF	TGTGCCAGCAGCTTAGGGGGGGGGAGCGATACGCAGTATTTT
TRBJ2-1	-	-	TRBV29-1	CSVGVYNEQFF	TGCAGCGTTGGGGTATACAATGAGCAGTTCTTC
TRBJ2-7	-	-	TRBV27	CASSLNVRGGEQYF	TGTGCCAGCAGTTTGAATGTACGCGGAGGTGAGCAGTACTTC
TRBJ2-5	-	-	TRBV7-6	CASRYEAGAKETQYF	TGTGCCAGCAGATACGAGGCGGGGGCCAAAGAGACCCAGTACTTC
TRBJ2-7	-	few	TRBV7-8	CASSPDGWGYEQYF	TGTGCCAGCAGCCCGGACGGTTGGGGGTACGAGCAGTACTTC
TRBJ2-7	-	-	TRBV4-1	CASSQEYGLAYEQYF	TGCGCCAGCAGCCAAGAGTACGGGTTAGCCTACGAGCAGTACTTC
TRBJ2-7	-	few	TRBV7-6	CASSPTGQGFSEQYF	TGTGCCAGCAGCCCCACGGGGCAGGGGTTCTCCGAGCAGTACTTC
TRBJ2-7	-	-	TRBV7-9	CASSVVESRGTEQYF	TGTGCCAGCAGCGTAGTCGAGAGCCGGGGGACGGAGCAGTACTTC
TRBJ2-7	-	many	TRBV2	CASSQAFGEQYF	TGTGCCAGCTCACAGGCGTTTGGGGAGCAGTACTTC
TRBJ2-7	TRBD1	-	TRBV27	CASSRDRSYEQYF	TGTGCCAGCAGTCGGGACAGGTCCTACGAGCAGTACTTC